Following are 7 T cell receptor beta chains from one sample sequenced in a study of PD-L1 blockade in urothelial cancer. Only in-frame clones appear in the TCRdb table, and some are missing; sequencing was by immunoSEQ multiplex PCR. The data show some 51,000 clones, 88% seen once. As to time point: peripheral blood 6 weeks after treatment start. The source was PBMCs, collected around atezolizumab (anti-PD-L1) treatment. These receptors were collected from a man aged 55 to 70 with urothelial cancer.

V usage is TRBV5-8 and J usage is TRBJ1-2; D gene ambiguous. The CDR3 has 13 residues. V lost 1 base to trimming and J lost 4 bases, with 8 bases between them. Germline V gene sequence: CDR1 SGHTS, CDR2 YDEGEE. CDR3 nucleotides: TGTGCCAGCAGCTTGACAGCTGTCTATGGCTACACCTTC. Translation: CASSLTAVYGYTF.

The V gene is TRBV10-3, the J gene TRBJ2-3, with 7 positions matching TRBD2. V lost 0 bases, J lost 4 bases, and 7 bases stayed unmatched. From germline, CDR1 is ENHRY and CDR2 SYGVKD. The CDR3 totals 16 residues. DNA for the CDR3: TGTGCCATCAGTGAGTCTGGGGGGGTAAATCCAGATACGCAGTATTTT. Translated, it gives CAISESGGVNPDTQYF.

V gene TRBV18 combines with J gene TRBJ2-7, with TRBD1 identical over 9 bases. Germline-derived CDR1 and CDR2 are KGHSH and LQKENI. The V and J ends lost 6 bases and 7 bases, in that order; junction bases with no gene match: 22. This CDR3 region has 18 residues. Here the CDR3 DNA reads TGTGCCAGCTCCCCGAGGGCCCCGGGACAGGGATCATCGGGGGAGCAGTACTTC. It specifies CASSPRAPGQGSSGEQYF. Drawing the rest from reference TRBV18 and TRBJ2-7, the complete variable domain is NAGVMQNPRHLVRRRGQEARLRCSPMKGHSHVYWYRQLPEEGLKFMVYLQKENIIDESGMPKERFSAEFPKEGPSILRIQQVVRGDSAAYFCASSPRAPGQGSSGEQYFGPGTRLTVT.

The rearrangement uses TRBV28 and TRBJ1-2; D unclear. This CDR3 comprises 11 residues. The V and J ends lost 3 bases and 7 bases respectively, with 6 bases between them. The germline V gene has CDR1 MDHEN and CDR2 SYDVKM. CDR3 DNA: TGTGCCAGCAGTTTCAACGGTGGCTACACCTTC. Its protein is CASSFNGGYTF.

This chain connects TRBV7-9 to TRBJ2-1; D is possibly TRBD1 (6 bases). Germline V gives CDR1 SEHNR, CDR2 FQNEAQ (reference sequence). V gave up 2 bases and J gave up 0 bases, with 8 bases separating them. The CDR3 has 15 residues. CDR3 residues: CASSLSGASYNEQFF. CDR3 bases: TGTGCCAGCAGCTTATCAGGGGCCTCCTACAATGAGCAGTTCTTC.

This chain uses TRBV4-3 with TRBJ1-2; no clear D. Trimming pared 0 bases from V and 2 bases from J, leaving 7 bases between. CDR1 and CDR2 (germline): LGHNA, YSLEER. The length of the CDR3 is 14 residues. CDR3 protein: CASSQDAGNYGYTF. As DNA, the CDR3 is TGCGCCAGCAGCCAAGATGCGGGGAACTATGGCTACACCTTC.

The CDR3 loop reads CASSDPPGSGAYEQYF. The CDR3 nucleotides are TGTGCCAGCAGTGATCCCCCCGGGTCCGGGGCCTACGAGCAGTACTTC. V is TRBV2 and J is TRBJ2-7; D may be TRBD2 (5 bases). This CDR3 region has 16 residues. V was cut by 3 bases and J by 2 bases, with 17 bases left in between. The germline V gene encodes CDR1 SNHLY and CDR2 FYNNEI. The variable domain in full, completed from reference TRBV2 and TRBJ2-7, reads EPEVTQTPSHQVTQMGQEVILRCVPISNHLYFYWYRQILGQKVEFLVSFYNNEISEKSEIFDDQFSVERPDGSNFTLKIRSTKLEDSAMYFCASSDPPGSGAYEQYFGPGTRLTVT.